The 4 T cell receptor beta chains listed next were all sequenced from one sample in a study of cytomegalovirus exposure and HLA in healthy donors. Primers included in the PCR were 60 Vbeta and 13 Jbeta primers. TCRdb's copy holds only in-frame clones and misses some; the assay was immunoSEQ multiplex PCR. The sample includes around 170,000 clones, about three quarters of them seen just once. Sequenced sample: PBMCs. These receptors all come from a man between 18 and 29 years old in good health and CMV-seronegative.

V is TRBV19 and J is TRBJ2-2; tentative D call: TRBD2 (5 bases). CDR3 size: 15 residues. Germline values: CDR1 LNHDA, CDR2 SQIVND (reference sequence). Trimming pared 7 bases from V and 3 bases from J, leaving 15 bases between. CDR3 loop: CASNPGSGHTGELFF. CDR3 nucleotide sequence: TGTGCCAGTAACCCTGGGAGCGGTCACACCGGGGAGCTGTTTTTT. Looking up the rest from reference TRBV19 and TRBJ2-2 gives the full variable domain: DGGITQSPKYLFRKEGQNVTLSCEQNLNHDAMYWYRQDPGQGLRLIYYSQIVNDFQKGDIAEGYSVSREKKESFPLTVTSAQKNPTAFYLCASNPGSGHTGELFFGEGSRLTVL.

The V call is TRBV7-9, the J call TRBJ2-7; D is unclear. V lost 1 base to trimming and J lost 2 bases, with 12 bases between them. From germline, CDR1 is SEHNR and CDR2 FQNEAQ (reference sequence). This CDR3 is 15 amino acids long. The CDR3: CASSLERGGAYEQYF. DNA for the CDR3: TGTGCCAGCAGCTTAGAAAGAGGCGGTGCCTACGAGCAGTACTTC.

V is TRBV2 and J is TRBJ2-5, with a weak D call TRBD2 (6 bases). The CDR3 loop spans 15 amino acids. Trimming shortened V by 6 bases and J by 4 bases, and 18 bases separated the two germline ends. Germline loops: CDR1 SNHLY, CDR2 FYNNEI. CDR3 residues: CASSASTRGVETQYF. The CDR3 DNA sequence: TGTGCCAGCAGCGCCTCGACCCGCGGGGTAGAGACCCAGTACTTC.

The gene calls are TRBV9 and TRBJ1-5, with a possible D match to TRBD1 (5 bases). Germline V gives CDR1 SGDLS, CDR2 YYNGEE. This CDR3 is built from 14 residues. The V end lost 4 bases, the J end lost 1 base, and 9 bases lay between the germline ends. The CDR3 DNA reads TGTGCCAGCAGCCAGGGTACCAGCAATCAGCCCCAGCATTTT. Protein sequence: CASSQGTSNQPQHF.